The following is a T cell receptor beta chain sequence with its context. The antigen is undetermined. Repertoires were generated with immunoSEQ multiplex PCR, while TCRdb's copy carries only in-frame clones and drops some. This sample yields about 31,000 clones, of which 85% to 95% are seen a single time; around 0.66% belongs to the top ten. V trimming: 3 bases; J trimming: 4 bases; junction bases outside the gene matches: 4. Germline values: CDR1 KGHSH, CDR2 LQKENI. The CDR3 has 14 residues. This entry comes from a study of T cells in localized non-small cell lung cancer. Notes on the study in general: Increased T cell density in blood showed an association with longer overall survival. Adjacent lung was found to contain a median about 55 of the top 100 tumor clones. Because researchers sequenced only one region of the tumor, heterogeneity is still possible. The study found T cell clonality highest in uninvolved adjacent lung, above tumor.

The source of this sequence is a woman aged 35 to 70 with stage I lung adenocarcinoma. Sequences were derived from peripheral blood, sampled before any cancer treatment. The genes are TRBV18 and TRBJ2-5; 8 positions agree with TRBD1. This CDR3 is CASSPDRVGETQYF. CDR3 coding DNA: TGTGCCAGCTCACCGGACAGGGTGGGAGAGACCCAGTACTTC.